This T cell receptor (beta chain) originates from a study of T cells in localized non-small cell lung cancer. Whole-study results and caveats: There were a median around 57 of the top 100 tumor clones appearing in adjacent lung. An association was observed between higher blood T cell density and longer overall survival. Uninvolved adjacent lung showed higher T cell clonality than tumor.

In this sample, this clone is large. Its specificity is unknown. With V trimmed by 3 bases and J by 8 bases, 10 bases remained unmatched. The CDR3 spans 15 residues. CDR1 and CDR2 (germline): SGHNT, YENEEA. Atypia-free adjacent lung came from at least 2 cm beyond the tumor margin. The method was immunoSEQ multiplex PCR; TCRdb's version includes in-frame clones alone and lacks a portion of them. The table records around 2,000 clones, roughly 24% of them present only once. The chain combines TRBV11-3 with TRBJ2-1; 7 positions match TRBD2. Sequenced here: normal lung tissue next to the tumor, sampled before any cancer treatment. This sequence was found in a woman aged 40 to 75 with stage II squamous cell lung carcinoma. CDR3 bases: TGTGCCAGCAGCTTCTGGTCGGGAGGACGCGATGAGCAGTTCTTC. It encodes CASSFWSGGRDEQFF.